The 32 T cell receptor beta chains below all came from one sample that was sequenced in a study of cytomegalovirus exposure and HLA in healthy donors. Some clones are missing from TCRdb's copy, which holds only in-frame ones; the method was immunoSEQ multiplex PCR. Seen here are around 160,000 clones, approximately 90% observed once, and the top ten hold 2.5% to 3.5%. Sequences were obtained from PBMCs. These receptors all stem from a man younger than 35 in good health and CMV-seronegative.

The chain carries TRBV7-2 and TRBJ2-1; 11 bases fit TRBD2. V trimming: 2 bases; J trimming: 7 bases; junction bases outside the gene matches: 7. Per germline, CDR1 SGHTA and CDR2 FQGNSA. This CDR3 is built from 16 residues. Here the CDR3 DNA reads TGTGCCAGCAGCTTAAATCCTAGCGGGAGGAGAAATGAGCAGTTCTTC. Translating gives CASSLNPSGRRNEQFF.

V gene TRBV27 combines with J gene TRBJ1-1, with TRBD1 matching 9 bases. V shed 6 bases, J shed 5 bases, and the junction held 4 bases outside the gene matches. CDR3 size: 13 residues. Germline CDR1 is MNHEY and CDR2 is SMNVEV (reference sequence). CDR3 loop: CASSIQGATEAFF. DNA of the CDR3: TGTGCCAGCAGCATACAGGGGGCGACTGAAGCTTTCTTT.

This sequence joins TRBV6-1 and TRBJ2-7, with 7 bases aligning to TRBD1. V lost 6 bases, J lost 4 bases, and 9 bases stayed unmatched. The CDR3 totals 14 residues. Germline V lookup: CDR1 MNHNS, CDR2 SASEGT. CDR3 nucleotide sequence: TGTGCCAGCAGCGCCGACAGGGTAGGGTACGAGCAGTACGTC. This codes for CASSADRVGYEQYV.

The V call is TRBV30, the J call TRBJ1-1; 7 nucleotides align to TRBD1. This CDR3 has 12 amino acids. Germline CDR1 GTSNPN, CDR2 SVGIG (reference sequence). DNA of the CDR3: TGTGCGGAAGGGGGCTCGTTCACTGAAGCTTTCTTT. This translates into CAEGGSFTEAFF.

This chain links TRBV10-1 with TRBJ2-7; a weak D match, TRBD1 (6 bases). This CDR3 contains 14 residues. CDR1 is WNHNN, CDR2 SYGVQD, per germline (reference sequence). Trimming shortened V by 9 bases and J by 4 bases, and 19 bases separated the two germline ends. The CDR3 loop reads CARPSWTAYYEQYF. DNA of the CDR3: TGCGCCAGGCCTTCGTGGACAGCCTATTACGAGCAGTACTTC.

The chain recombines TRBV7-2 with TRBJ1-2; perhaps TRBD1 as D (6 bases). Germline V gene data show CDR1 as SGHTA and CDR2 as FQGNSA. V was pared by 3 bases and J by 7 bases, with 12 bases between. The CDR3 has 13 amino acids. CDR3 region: CASSFGAGAGYTF. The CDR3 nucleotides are TGTGCCAGCAGCTTTGGGGCAGGGGCTGGCTACACCTTC.

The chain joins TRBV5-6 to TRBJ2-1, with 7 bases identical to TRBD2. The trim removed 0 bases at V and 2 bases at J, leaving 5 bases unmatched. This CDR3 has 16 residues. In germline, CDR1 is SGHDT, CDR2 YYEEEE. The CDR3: CASSLAASGPYNEQFF. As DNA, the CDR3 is TGTGCCAGCAGCTTGGCGGCTAGCGGACCCTACAATGAGCAGTTCTTC.

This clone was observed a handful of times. DNA for the CDR3: TGTGCCAGCAGCGCCAACAGGGGGCCGACAGATACGCAGTATTTT. Protein product: CASSANRGPTDTQYF. The chain links TRBV7-8 to TRBJ2-3, with 9 bases matching TRBD1. The CDR3 covers 15 residues. The J segment lost 3 bases and the V segment lost 5 bases, leaving 6 bases of the junction unmatched. Germline CDR1 SGHVS, CDR2 FQNEAQ.

The CDR3 coding sequence is TGTGCCAGCAGGCTACAGGGGGCAGCCGGGGAGCTGTTTTTT. Residues: CASRLQGAAGELFF. The gene calls are TRBV2 and TRBJ2-2; TRBD1 matches 9 bases. The CDR3 is 14 residues long. Germline CDR1 SNHLY, CDR2 FYNNEI. V was pared by 6 bases and J by 6 bases, with 5 bases of the junction left unmatched. Full variable domain (missing parts from reference TRBV2 and TRBJ2-2): EPEVTQTPSHQVTQMGQEVILRCVPISNHLYFYWYRQILGQKVEFLVSFYNNEISEKSEIFDDQFSVERPDGSNFTLKIRSTKLEDSAMYFCASRLQGAAGELFFGEGSRLTVL.

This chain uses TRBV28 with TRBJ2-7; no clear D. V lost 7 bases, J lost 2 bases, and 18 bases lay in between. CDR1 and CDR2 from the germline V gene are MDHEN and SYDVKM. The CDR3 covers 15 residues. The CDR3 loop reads CASKTLRRTTYEQYF. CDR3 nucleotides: TGTGCCAGCAAGACCCTTCGGCGTACTACCTACGAGCAGTACTTC.

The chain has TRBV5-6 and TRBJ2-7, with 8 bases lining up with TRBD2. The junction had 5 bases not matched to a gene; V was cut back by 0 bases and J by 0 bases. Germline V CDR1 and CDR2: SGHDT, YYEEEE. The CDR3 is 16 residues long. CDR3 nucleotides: TGTGCCAGCAGCTTGGCCCTAGCGGGCCTCTCCTACGAGCAGTACTTC. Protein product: CASSLALAGLSYEQYF.

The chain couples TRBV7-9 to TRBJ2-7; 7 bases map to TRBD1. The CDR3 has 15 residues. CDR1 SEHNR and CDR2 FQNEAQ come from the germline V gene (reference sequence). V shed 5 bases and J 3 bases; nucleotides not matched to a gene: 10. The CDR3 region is CASSPRQGPFYEQYF. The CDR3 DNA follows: TGTGCCAGCAGCCCACGACAGGGACCCTTCTACGAGCAGTACTTC.

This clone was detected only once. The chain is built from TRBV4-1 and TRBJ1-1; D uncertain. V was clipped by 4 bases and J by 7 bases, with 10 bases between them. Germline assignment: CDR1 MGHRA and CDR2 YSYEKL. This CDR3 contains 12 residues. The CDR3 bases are TGCGCCAGCAGCCTGTCCGGGATTGAAGCTTTCTTT. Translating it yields CASSLSGIEAFF.

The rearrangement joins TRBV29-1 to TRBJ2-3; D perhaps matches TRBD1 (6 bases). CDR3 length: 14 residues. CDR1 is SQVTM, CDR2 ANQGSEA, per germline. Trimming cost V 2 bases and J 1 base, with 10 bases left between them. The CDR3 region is CSVERGHGTDTQYF. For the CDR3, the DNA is TGCAGCGTTGAAAGGGGACACGGCACAGATACGCAGTATTTT.

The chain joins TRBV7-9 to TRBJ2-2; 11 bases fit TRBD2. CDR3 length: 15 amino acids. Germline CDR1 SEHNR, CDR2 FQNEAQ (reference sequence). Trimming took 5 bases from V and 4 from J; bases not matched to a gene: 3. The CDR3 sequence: CASSTSGGLTGELFF. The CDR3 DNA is TGTGCCAGCAGCACTAGCGGGGGCCTCACCGGGGAGCTGTTTTTT.

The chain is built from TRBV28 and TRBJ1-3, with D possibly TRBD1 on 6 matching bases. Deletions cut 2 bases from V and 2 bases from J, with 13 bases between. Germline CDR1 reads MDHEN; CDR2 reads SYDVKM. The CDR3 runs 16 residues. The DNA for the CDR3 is TGTGCCAGCAGTTTAAACCCACAGGGTGCTGGAAACACCATATATTTT. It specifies CASSLNPQGAGNTIYF. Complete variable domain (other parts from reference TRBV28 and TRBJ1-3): DVKVTQSSRYLVKRTGEKVFLECVQDMDHENMFWYRQDPGLGLRLIYFSYDVKMKEKGDIPEGYSVSREKKERFSLILESASTNQTSMYLCASSLNPQGAGNTIYFGEGSWLTVV.

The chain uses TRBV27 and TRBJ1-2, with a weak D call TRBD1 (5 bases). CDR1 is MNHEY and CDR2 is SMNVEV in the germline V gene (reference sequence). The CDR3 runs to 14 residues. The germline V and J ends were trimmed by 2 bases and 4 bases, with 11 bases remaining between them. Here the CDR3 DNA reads TGTGCCAGCAGTTTAGGCGGCAGGGTCTATGGCTACACCTTC. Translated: CASSLGGRVYGYTF.

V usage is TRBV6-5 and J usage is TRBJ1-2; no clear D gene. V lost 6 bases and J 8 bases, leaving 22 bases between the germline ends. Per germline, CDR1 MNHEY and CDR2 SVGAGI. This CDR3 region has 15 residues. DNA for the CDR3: TGTGCCAGCAGCCAAACCATGGTTCGTGGAGGCGGCTACACCTTC. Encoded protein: CASSQTMVRGGGYTF.

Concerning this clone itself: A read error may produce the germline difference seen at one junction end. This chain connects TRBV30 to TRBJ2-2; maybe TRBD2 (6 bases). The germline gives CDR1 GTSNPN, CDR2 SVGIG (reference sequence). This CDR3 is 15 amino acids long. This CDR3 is CAWGVGLTYTGELFF. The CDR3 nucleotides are TGTGCCTGGGGTGTGGGACTGACTTACACCGGGGAGCTGTTTTTT. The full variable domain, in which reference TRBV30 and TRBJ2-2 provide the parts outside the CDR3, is SQTIHQWPATLVQPVGSPLSLECTVEGTSNPNLYWYRQAAGRGLQLLFYSVGIGQISSEVPQNLSASRPQDRQFILSSKKLLLSDSGFYLCAWGVGLTYTGELFFGEGSRLTVL.

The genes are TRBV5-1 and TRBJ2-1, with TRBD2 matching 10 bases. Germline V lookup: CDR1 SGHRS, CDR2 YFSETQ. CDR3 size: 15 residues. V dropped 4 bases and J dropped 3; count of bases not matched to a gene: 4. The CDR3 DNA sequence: TGCGCCAGCAGCAACGGACTAGCGGACTACAATGAGCAGTTCTTC. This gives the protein CASSNGLADYNEQFF. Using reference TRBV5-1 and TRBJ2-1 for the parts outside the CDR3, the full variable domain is KAGVTQTPRYLIKTRGQQVTLSCSPISGHRSVSWYQQTPGQGLQFLFEYFSETQRNKGNFPGRFSGRQFSNSRSEMNVSTLELGDSALYLCASSNGLADYNEQFFGPGTRLTVL.

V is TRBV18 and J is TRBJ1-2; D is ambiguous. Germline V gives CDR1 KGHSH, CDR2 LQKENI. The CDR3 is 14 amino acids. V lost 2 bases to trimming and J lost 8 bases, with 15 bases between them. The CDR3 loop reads CASSPNSGYDGYTF. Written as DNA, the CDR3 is TGTGCCAGCTCACCAAACTCGGGGTACGACGGCTACACCTTC. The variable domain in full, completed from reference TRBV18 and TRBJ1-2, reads NAGVMQNPRHLVRRRGQEARLRCSPMKGHSHVYWYRQLPEEGLKFMVYLQKENIIDESGMPKERFSAEFPKEGPSILRIQQVVRGDSAAYFCASSPNSGYDGYTFGSGTRLTVV.

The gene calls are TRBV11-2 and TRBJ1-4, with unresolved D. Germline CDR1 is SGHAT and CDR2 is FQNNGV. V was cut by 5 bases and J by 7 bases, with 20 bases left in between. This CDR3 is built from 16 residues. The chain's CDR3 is CASSPVAREDFEKLFF. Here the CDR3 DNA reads TGTGCCAGCAGCCCTGTCGCGAGAGAGGATTTTGAAAAACTGTTTTTT.

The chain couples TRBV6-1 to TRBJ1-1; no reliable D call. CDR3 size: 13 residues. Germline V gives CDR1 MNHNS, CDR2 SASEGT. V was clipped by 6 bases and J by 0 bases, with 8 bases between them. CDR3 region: CASSPQMNTEAFF. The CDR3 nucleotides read TGTGCCAGCAGCCCCCAGATGAACACTGAAGCTTTCTTT.

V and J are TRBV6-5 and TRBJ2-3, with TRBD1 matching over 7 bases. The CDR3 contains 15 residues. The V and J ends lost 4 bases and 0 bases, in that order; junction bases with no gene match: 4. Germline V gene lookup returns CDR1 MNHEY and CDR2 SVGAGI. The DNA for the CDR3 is TGTGCCAGCAGTTCGGGACAGACTAGCACAGATACGCAGTATTTT. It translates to CASSSGQTSTDTQYF.

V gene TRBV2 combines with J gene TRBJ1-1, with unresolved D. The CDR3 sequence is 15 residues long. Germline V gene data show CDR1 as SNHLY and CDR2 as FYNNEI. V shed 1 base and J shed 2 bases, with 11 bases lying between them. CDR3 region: CASSEGLGGNTEAFF. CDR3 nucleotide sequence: TGTGCCAGCAGTGAAGGTCTTGGCGGAAACACTGAAGCTTTCTTT.

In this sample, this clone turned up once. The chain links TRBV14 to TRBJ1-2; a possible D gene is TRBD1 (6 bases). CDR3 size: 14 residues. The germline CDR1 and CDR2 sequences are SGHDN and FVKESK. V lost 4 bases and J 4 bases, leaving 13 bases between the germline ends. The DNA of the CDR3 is TGTGCCAGCAGCCCTGACAGGCGGCTCTATGGCTACACCTTC. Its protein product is CASSPDRRLYGYTF.

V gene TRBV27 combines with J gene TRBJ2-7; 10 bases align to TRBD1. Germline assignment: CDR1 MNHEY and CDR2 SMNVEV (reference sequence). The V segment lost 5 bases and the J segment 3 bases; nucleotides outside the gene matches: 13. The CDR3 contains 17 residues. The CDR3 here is CASSPKTGGNVGYEQYF. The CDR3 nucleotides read TGTGCCAGCAGTCCAAAGACAGGGGGCAATGTCGGCTACGAGCAGTACTTC.

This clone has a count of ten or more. The CDR3, as DNA: TGTGCCAGCAGTTTATCGGGGACAGGAAGGGGCGAGCAGTACTTC. This codes for CASSLSGTGRGEQYF. The V call is TRBV27, the J call TRBJ2-7, with TRBD1 matching over 8 bases. With V trimmed by 0 bases and J by 6 bases, 7 bases remained unmatched. This CDR3 region has 15 residues. CDR1 and CDR2 (germline): MNHEY, SMNVEV (reference sequence).

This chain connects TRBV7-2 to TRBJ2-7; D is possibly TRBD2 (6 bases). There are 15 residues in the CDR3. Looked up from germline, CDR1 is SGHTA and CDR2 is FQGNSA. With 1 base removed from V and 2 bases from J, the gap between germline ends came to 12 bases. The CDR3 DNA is TGTGCCAGCAGCTTAGTTCGCGGGACCACCTACGAGCAGTACTTC. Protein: CASSLVRGTTYEQYF. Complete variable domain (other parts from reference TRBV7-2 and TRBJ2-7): GAGVSQSPSNKVTEKGKDVELRCDPISGHTALYWYRQSLGQGLEFLIYFQGNSAPDKSGLPSDRFSAERTGGSVSTLTIQRTQQEDSAVYLCASSLVRGTTYEQYFGPGTRLTVT.

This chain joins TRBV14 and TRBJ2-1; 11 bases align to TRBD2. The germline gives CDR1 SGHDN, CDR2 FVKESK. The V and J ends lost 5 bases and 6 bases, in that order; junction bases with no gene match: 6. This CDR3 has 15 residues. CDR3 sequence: CASSSILAGVNEQFF. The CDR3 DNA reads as TGTGCCAGCAGCTCAATACTAGCGGGAGTCAATGAGCAGTTCTTC.

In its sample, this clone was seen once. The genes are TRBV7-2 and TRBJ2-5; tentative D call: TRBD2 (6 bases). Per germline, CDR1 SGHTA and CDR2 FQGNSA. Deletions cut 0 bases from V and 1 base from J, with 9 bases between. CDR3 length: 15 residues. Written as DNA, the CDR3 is TGTGCCAGCAGCTTAGCTACGGGGGTCCAAGAGACCCAGTACTTC. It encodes CASSLATGVQETQYF.

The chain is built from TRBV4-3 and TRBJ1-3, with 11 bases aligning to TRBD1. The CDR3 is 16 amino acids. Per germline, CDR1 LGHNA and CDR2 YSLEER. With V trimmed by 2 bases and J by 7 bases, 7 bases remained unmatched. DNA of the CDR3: TGCGCCAGCAGCCAAAATTACGGGGACAGGGGGAACACCATATATTTT. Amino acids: CASSQNYGDRGNTIYF.